One sample yielded the 22 T cell receptor beta chains listed below, sequenced in a study of blood T cells in healthy people across ages. The use of a sample-barcoded 5' primer and a J-beta primer mix characterized a second PCR of about 7 to 12 cycles. MiXCR was run by TCRdb on the 5' RACE reads, yielding one entry per CDR3 protein. The sample carries 1.5 million to 2 million distinct CDR3 sequences, around 50% recorded once. The specimen was blood. The receptor source for this set is a woman between 40 and 50 years old in good health.

The chain has TRBV18 and TRBJ2-5; D not resolved. There are 14 residues in the CDR3. V lost 3 bases to trimming and J lost 3 bases, with 11 bases between them. In germline, CDR1 is KGHSH, CDR2 LQKENI. In DNA form, the CDR3 reads TGTGCCAGCTCACCGATAGGATCTGAAGAGACCCAGTACTTC. Its translation is CASSPIGSEETQYF. The whole variable domain, remainder taken from reference TRBV18 and TRBJ2-5, is NAGVMQNPRHLVRRRGQEARLRCSPMKGHSHVYWYRQLPEEGLKFMVYLQKENIIDESGMPKERFSAEFPKEGPSILRIQQVVRGDSAAYFCASSPIGSEETQYFGPGTRLLVL.

This chain connects TRBV28 to TRBJ2-1; D is perhaps TRBD2 (5 bases). Germline V gene lookup returns CDR1 MDHEN and CDR2 SYDVKM. CDR3 length equals 17 residues. Trimming stripped 7 bases from V and 1 base from J, with 20 bases between. The CDR3, as DNA: TGTGCCAGCACCAACCCGTCCCGGGGAAGGTCCTACAATGAGCAGTTCTTC. As protein: CASTNPSRGRSYNEQFF.

This clonotype turned up a few times. The chain combines TRBV9 with TRBJ2-1, with D possibly TRBD2 on 7 matching bases. The CDR3 contains 17 residues. Trimming took off 4 bases at V and 0 bases at J, with 17 bases between the two ends. Germline CDR1 SGDLS, CDR2 YYNGEE. The DNA of the CDR3 is TGTGCCAGCAGCCCAGGTGGGGGGGCTAGCTCCTACAATGAGCAGTTCTTC. Protein sequence: CASSPGGGASSYNEQFF.

This clonotype was detected a few times. This chain joins TRBV4-1 and TRBJ2-1; no reliable D call. The germline V and J ends were trimmed by 6 bases and 7 bases, with 7 bases remaining between them. The CDR3 has 11 amino acids. From germline, CDR1 is MGHRA and CDR2 YSYEKL. The CDR3 loop reads CASRLTNEQFF. The CDR3 region has the DNA TGCGCCAGCAGACTAACAAATGAGCAGTTCTTC.

The chain links TRBV9 to TRBJ2-5; D tentatively fits TRBD1 or TRBD2 (6 bases each). CDR3 length: 15 residues. Per the germline V gene, CDR1 is SGDLS and CDR2 is YYNGEE. Trimming took off 0 bases at V and 5 bases at J, with 14 bases between the two ends. The CDR3 DNA sequence: TGTGCCAGCAGCGTAGCGGGGGCTAGCTTGGAGACCCAGTACTTC. Encoded protein: CASSVAGASLETQYF.

The V gene is TRBV7-2, the J gene TRBJ2-3; possibly TRBD1 for D (6 bases). The CDR3 has 17 amino acids. V lost 3 bases, J lost 3 bases, and 19 bases lay in between. Germline loops: CDR1 SGHTA, CDR2 FQGNSA. The CDR3 spells CASSLVAGTMRTDTQYF. The CDR3 coding sequence is TGTGCCAGCAGCTTGGTGGCCGGGACAATGAGGACAGATACGCAGTATTTT.

The chain combines TRBV4-3 with TRBJ2-1, with a weak D call TRBD1 (6 bases). V was trimmed by 4 bases and J by 6 bases, leaving 16 bases between them. CDR3 length: 15 residues. Germline CDR1 is LGHNA and CDR2 is YSLEER. Written as DNA, the CDR3 is TGCGCCAGCAGCCTCCAGGGGAGTAGATCCAATGAGCAGTTCTTC. Translated: CASSLQGSRSNEQFF.

This clonotype was counted between two and nine times. The gene calls are TRBV20-1 and TRBJ2-3; no reliable D call. Germline-derived CDR1 and CDR2 are DFQATT and SNEGSKA (reference sequence). V lost 6 bases to trimming and J lost 4 bases, with 11 bases between them. CDR3 length equals 12 residues. DNA of the CDR3: TGCAGTGCCCCTCCCCACCCAGATACGCAGTATTTT. Residues: CSAPPHPDTQYF.

The CDR3 region is CASSRVGTPTYNEQYF. In DNA form, the CDR3 reads TGTGCCAGCAGCCGAGTCGGGACCCCAACCTACAATGAGCAGTACTTC. The genes are TRBV4-2 and TRBJ2-5; D is possibly TRBD1 or TRBD2 (5 bases each). Germline V gene data show CDR1 as LGHNA and CDR2 as YNFKEQ. V was cut by 4 bases and J by 11 bases, with 26 bases left in between. The CDR3 is 16 residues long.

In its sample, this clonotype was seen a few times. The chain couples TRBV7-3 to TRBJ2-1; 9 nucleotides line up with TRBD2. In germline, CDR1 is SGHTA, CDR2 FQGTGA. CDR3 size: 16 residues. Trimming removed 4 bases from V and 2 bases from J; junction bases left unmatched: 6. As DNA, the CDR3 is TGTGCCAGCAGCTCGAGCGGGGGGATCCCCTACAATGAGCAGTTCTTC. The encoded protein is CASSSSGGIPYNEQFF.

This clonotype was seen a handful of times. The chain is built from TRBV6-1 and TRBJ2-1; tentative D call: TRBD2 (7 bases). The CDR3 is made up of 15 amino acids. Germline CDR1 reads MNHNS; CDR2 reads SASEGT. V lost 1 base and J lost 8, with 15 bases in between. CDR3 loop: CASSEEGGGSDEQFF. In DNA, the CDR3 is TGTGCCAGCAGTGAAGAAGGGGGGGGGAGCGATGAGCAGTTCTTC.

J is TRBJ2-7 and V is TRBV28; TRBD1 matches at 8 bases. The J call is uncertain, as TRBJ2-5 better fits the DNA end. CDR1 is MDHEN, CDR2 SYDVKM, per germline. The CDR3 extends over 16 amino acids. CDR3 sequence (DNA): TGTGCCAGCAGTCCGAAGACAGGGGCCCTAAGGGAGACCCAGTACTTC. This encodes CASSPKTGALRETQYF.

This rearrangement joins TRBV4-3 to TRBJ2-7; a weak D match, TRBD1 (6 bases). Germline CDR1 LGHNA, CDR2 YSLEER. There are 15 residues in the CDR3. V gave up 1 base and J gave up 3 bases, with 13 bases separating them. The CDR3 DNA is TGCGCCAGCAGCCAAGGAGACGCAGGGGACTACGAGCAGTACTTC. This translates into CASSQGDAGDYEQYF.

The chain couples TRBV6-2 or TRBV6-3 to TRBJ2-1; 9 bases fit TRBD1. In germline, CDR1 is MNHEY, CDR2 SVGEGT. CDR3 length: 14 residues. Trimming cost V 10 bases and J 10 bases; bases outside gene matches: 14. CDR3 region: CATLIWTGAYEQFF. The CDR3 DNA follows: TGTGCCACCTTGATTTGGACAGGGGCCTACGAGCAGTTCTTC.

The chain links TRBV24-1 to TRBJ2-2; D may be TRBD1 or TRBD2 (5 bases each). Between the trimmed V and J ends, which lost 0 bases and 6 bases, there was a span of 13 bases. Per the germline V gene, CDR1 is KGHDR and CDR2 is SFDVKD. CDR3 length: 16 residues. CDR3 protein: CATSDLRGRIPGELFF. Here the CDR3 DNA reads TGTGCCACCAGTGATTTGCGGGGCAGGATCCCCGGGGAGCTGTTTTTT.

The chain recombines TRBV5-1 with TRBJ1-4; 10 bases map to TRBD1. The CDR3 loop spans 17 amino acids. With 2 bases clipped from V and 7 bases from J, the junction kept 11 bases outside the gene matches. Germline V gene data show CDR1 as SGHRS and CDR2 as YFSETQ. The CDR3 loop is CASSLGTGATFVEKLFF. CDR3 in DNA: TGCGCCAGCAGCTTAGGGACAGGGGCCACGTTTGTTGAAAAACTGTTTTTT.

The gene calls are TRBV5-6 and TRBJ2-7; weak D call: TRBD2 (5 bases). Germline V gene lookup returns CDR1 SGHDT and CDR2 YYEEEE. The CDR3 spans 15 residues. V lost 1 base to trimming and J lost 7 bases, with 18 bases between them. The CDR3 DNA follows: TGTGCCAGCAGCTTGCCCTCAGGACTGATTGCGGAGCAGTACTTC. It is translated as CASSLPSGLIAEQYF.

This chain's CDR3 is CASAWVENTEAFF. The DNA for the CDR3 is TGCGCCAGCGCCTGGGTGGAGAACACTGAAGCTTTCTTT. The chain joins TRBV4-1 to TRBJ1-1; the D is unclear. V lost 8 bases to trimming and J lost 1 base, with 11 bases between them. There are 13 residues in the CDR3. Germline CDR1 MGHRA, CDR2 YSYEKL.

This clonotype was seen ten or more times. The chain has TRBV20-1 and TRBJ1-5, with D possibly being TRBD1 (6 bases). The CDR3 is 17 residues long. The V gene lost 4 bases and the J gene lost 0 bases, with 19 bases spanning the gap. Germline V gene sequence: CDR1 DFQATT, CDR2 SNEGSKA (reference sequence). CDR3 nucleotides: TGCAGTGCTATCCTGGACAGAGAGCCATATAGCAATCAGCCCCAGCATTTT. Amino acids: CSAILDREPYSNQPQHF.

Details on this clonotype: A read error may account for a junction end that differs from germline. The chain couples TRBV7-7 to TRBJ2-1; D not certain. The CDR3 totals 15 residues. Germline CDR1 is SSHAT and CDR2 is FNYEAQ (reference sequence). The CDR3: CASSFKRATYNEQFF. The CDR3 DNA reads TGTGCTAGCAGCTTTAAAAGGGCTACCTACAATGAGCAGTTCTTC.

As for this clonotype: Because the CDR3 is missing its conserved closing phenylalanine or tryptophan, this is likely a read error. This chain uses TRBV6-2 or TRBV6-3 with TRBJ2-5; D gene uncertain. Germline CDR1 MNHEY, CDR2 SVGEGT. Deletions cut 5 bases from V and 4 bases from J, with 8 bases between. This CDR3 has 12 amino acids. The CDR3, as DNA: TGTGCCAGCAGTGCCTTAACAGAGACCCAGTACTTA. Residues: CASSALTETQYL.

This chain joins TRBV7-2 and TRBJ2-5; 11 bases fit TRBD2. Germline CDR1 SGHTA, CDR2 FQGNSA. The CDR3 contains 15 residues. With V trimmed by 3 bases and J by 1 base, 1 base remained unmatched. The DNA of the CDR3 is TGTGCCAGCAGCTTGACTAGCGGGACCCAAGAGACCCAGTACTTC. Protein sequence: CASSLTSGTQETQYF.